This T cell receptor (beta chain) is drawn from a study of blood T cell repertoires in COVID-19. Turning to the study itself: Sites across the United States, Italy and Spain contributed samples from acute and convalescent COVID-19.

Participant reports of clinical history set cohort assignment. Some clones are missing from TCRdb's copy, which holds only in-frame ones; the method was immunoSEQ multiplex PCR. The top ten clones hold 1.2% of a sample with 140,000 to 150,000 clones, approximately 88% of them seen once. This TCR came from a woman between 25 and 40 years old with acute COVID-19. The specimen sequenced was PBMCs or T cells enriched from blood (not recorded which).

The CDR3 protein is CASSNQGATANEQFF. The DNA for the CDR3 is TGTGCCAGCAGCAACCAGGGGGCAACGGCTAATGAGCAGTTCTTC. The chain couples TRBV7-2 to TRBJ2-1; 8 bases are shared with TRBD1. The CDR3 contains 15 residues. Trimming cost V 5 bases and J 7 bases; bases outside gene matches: 10. Germline assignment: CDR1 SGHTA and CDR2 FQGNSA.